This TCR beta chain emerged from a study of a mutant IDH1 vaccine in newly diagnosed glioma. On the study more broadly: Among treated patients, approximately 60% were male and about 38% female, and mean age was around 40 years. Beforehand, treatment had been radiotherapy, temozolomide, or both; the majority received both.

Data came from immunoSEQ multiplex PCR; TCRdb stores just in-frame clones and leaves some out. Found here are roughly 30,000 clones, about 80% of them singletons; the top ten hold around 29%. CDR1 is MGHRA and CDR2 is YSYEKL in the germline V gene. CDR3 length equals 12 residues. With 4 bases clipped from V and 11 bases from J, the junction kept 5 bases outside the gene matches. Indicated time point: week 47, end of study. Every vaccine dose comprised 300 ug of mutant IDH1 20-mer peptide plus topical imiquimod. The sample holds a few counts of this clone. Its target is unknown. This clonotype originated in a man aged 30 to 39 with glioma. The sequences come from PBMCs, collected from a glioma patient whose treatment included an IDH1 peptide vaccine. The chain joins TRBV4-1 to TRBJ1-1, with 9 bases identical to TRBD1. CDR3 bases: TGCGCCAGCAGCCGGCCGGGACAGGGTGCTTTCTTT. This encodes CASSRPGQGAFF.